The 5 T cell receptor beta chains given below trace back to one sample, sequenced in a study of cytomegalovirus exposure and HLA in healthy donors. Primers: 60 Vbeta forward and 13 Jbeta reverse. The data were produced by immunoSEQ multiplex PCR, yet TCRdb's version contains in-frame clones alone and is incomplete. The sample contains over 100,000 clones, under 85% of which appear only once. What was sequenced was PBMCs. The receptor source for this set is a young man in good health and CMV-seropositive.

V and J are TRBV19 and TRBJ1-2; maybe TRBD1 (6 bases). V was clipped by 4 bases and J by 10 bases, with 10 bases between them. Looked up from germline, CDR1 is LNHDA and CDR2 is SQIVND (reference sequence). The CDR3 is made up of 11 amino acids. CDR3 sequence: CASSNRDDYTF. CDR3 sequence (DNA): TGTGCCAGTAGTAACAGGGACGACTACACCTTC.

This rearrangement joins TRBV15 to TRBJ1-2; D not resolved. V lost 0 bases, J lost 5 bases, and 7 bases lay in between. The CDR3 has 13 residues. Germline V CDR1 and CDR2: LNHNV, YYDKDF (reference sequence). The CDR3 spells CATSRDEGYGYTF. CDR3 bases: TGTGCCACCAGCAGAGATGAGGGTTATGGCTACACCTTC. The whole variable domain, remainder taken from reference TRBV15 and TRBJ1-2, is DAMVIQNPRYQVTQFGKPVTLSCSQTLNHNVMYWYQQKSSQAPKLLFHYYDKDFNNEADTPDNFQSRRPNTSFCFLDIRSPGLGDTAMYLCATSRDEGYGYTFGSGTRLTVV.

V is TRBV28 and J is TRBJ1-4; 7 bases line up with TRBD1. The germline V gene has CDR1 MDHEN and CDR2 SYDVKM. The J segment lost 4 bases and the V segment lost 5 bases, leaving 7 bases of the junction unmatched. This CDR3 contains 15 residues. This CDR3 is CASSPGTAINEKLFF. In DNA form, the CDR3 reads TGTGCCAGCAGTCCCGGGACAGCCATTAATGAAAAACTGTTTTTT.

This clone showed up just a few times. This chain joins TRBV19 and TRBJ1-1; D may be TRBD1 (6 bases). The germline CDR1 and CDR2 sequences are LNHDA and SQIVND (reference sequence). V lost 2 bases to trimming and J lost 4 bases, with 20 bases between them. The CDR3 is 17 residues long. CDR3 amino acids: CASSIRGRGRFGTEAFF. CDR3 DNA: TGTGCCAGTAGTATAAGGGGCAGGGGAAGGTTTGGCACTGAAGCTTTCTTT.

The genes are TRBV30 and TRBJ1-3, with D unclear. V dropped 3 bases and J dropped 0 bases, with 12 bases sitting between them. The germline V gene has CDR1 GTSNPN and CDR2 SVGIG (reference sequence). The CDR3 length is 15 residues. The CDR3, as DNA: TGTGCCTGGAGCAGAAGAGGGCACTCTGGAAACACCATATATTTT. Translated: CAWSRRGHSGNTIYF.